This TCR beta chain derives from a study of T cell responses to AZD1222 COVID-19 vaccine. Here immunoSEQ multiplex PCR was the method, and the copy in TCRdb shows in-frame clones only, minus some. The sample contains about 110,000 clones, 70% to 90% of which appear only once. Broader study findings: Of the AZD1222 recipients, only 5 or 6 were seropositive at baseline.

Notes on this clone: What it binds is unknown.

The CDR3 is 17 amino acids. The V gene lost 5 bases and the J gene lost 8 bases, with 22 bases spanning the gap. Germline-derived CDR1 and CDR2 are MNHNY and SVGAGI (reference sequence). The clonotype originates from an adult who received the AZD1222 COVID-19 vaccine. The sample consisted of peripheral blood, taken 28 days after the second AZD1222 dose. The chain links TRBV6-6 to TRBJ1-6, with a tentative D call TRBD1 (5 bases). The CDR3 bases are TGTGCCAGCAGTCACACGGGATTGGGAGAGGGGTATTCACCCCTCCACTTT. Its translation: CASSHTGLGEGYSPLHF.